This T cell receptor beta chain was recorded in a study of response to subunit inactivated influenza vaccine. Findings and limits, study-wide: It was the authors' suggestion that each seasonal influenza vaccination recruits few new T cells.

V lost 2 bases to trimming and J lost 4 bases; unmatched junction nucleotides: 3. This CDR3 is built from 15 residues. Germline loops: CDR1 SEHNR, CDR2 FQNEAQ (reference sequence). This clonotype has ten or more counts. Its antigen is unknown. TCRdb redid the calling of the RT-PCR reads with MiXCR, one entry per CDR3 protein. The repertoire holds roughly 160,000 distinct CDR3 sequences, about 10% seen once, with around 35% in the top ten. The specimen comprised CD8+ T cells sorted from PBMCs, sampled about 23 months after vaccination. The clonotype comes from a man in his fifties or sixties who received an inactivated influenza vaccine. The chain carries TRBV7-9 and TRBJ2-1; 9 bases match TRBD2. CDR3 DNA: TGTGCCAGCAGCTTAACTAGCGGGCCTTACAATGAGCAGTTCTTC. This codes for CASSLTSGPYNEQFF.